These T cell receptor beta chains were read from a single sample in a study of blood T cell repertoires in COVID-19. Produced via immunoSEQ multiplex PCR; TCRdb's table is partial and in-frame only. The sample has under 300,000 clones, more than 65% seen once; the top ten hold 4% to 4.5%. The sequenced material came from peripheral blood. Receptors were obtained from a woman aged 40 to 49 with active or convalescent COVID-19. Both conserved end residues are part of each CDR3. A D gene is named only where the DNA matches it firmly. Some rows mark clone size as missing; the rest say once, few, many or name a class of expanded clone.

D: NA; size: NA; J: TRBJ1-4; V: TRBV25-1; DNA: TGTGCCAGCAGTGCGAGGACAGCAACTAATGAAAAACTGTTTTTT; CDR3: CASSARTATNEKLFF
D: NA; size: NA; J: TRBJ1-2; V: TRBV6-5; DNA: TGTGCCAGCAGTTACGGAGATTTAAACGGCTACACCTTC; CDR3: CASSYGDLNGYTF
D: NA; size: NA; J: TRBJ1-3; V: TRBV6-1; DNA: TGTGCCAGCAGTGAACACGAGGACAGTTTAGGTGGAAACACCATATATTTT; CDR3: CASSEHEDSLGGNTIYF
D: NA; size: NA; J: TRBJ2-1; V: TRBV29-1; DNA: TGCAGCGGGAGCAGGGGTCCGAATGAGCAGTTCTTC; CDR3: CSGSRGPNEQFF
D: NA; size: few; J: TRBJ1-6; V: TRBV11-1; DNA: TGTGCCAGCAGCTTAACAGGGAATAATTCACCCCTCCACTTT; CDR3: CASSLTGNNSPLHF
D: NA; size: few; J: TRBJ1-2; V: TRBV19; DNA: TGTGCCAGTAGTATACAGGGAATTCACTATGGCTACACCTTC; CDR3: CASSIQGIHYGYTF
D: NA; size: NA; J: TRBJ1-3; V: TRBV7-9; DNA: TGTGCCAGCAGCTCCCTCCGGGGGTTTTCAGGAAACACCATATATTTT; CDR3: CASSSLRGFSGNTIYF
D: TRBD2; size: NA; J: TRBJ2-1; V: TRBV29-1; DNA: TGCAGCGTTGAAGACGGGACTAGCGGGGACAATGAGCAGTTCTTC; CDR3: CSVEDGTSGDNEQFF
D: NA; size: NA; J: TRBJ1-2; V: TRBV6-5; DNA: TGTGCCAGCAGTTACTACGGGGGAAGCTATGGCTACACCTTC; CDR3: CASSYYGGSYGYTF
D: TRBD1; size: NA; J: TRBJ2-5; V: TRBV9; DNA: TGTGCCAGCAGCCCCCCGACAGGGGGCTATGGCGGAGAGACCCAGTACTTC; CDR3: CASSPPTGGYGGETQYF
D: TRBD1; size: NA; J: TRBJ1-2; V: TRBV19; DNA: TGTGCCAGTAGTCCCCAGGGACAGTCTTTCTATGGCTACACCTTC; CDR3: CASSPQGQSFYGYTF
D: TRBD1; size: NA; J: TRBJ1-5; V: TRBV29-1; DNA: TGCAGCCTTAGGGGGCCAAGACAGCCCCAGCATTTT; CDR3: CSLRGPRQPQHF
D: TRBD1; size: NA; J: TRBJ2-1; V: TRBV19; DNA: TGTGCCAGTAGTATAATTGGGGGACAGGGGGCTTACAATGAGCAGTTCTTC; CDR3: CASSIIGGQGAYNEQFF
D: TRBD1; size: NA; J: TRBJ1-3; V: TRBV11-2; DNA: TGTGCCAGCAGCTCCCGGACAGGAGCTGGAAACACCATATATTTT; CDR3: CASSSRTGAGNTIYF
D: TRBD2; size: NA; J: TRBJ2-2; V: TRBV9; DNA: TGTGCCAGCAGCGTAGGCGGTAGCGGGGGGAACACCGGGGAGCTGTTTTTT; CDR3: CASSVGGSGGNTGELFF
D: NA; size: NA; J: TRBJ1-5; V: TRBV4-1; DNA: TGCGCCAGCAGCCAAGCACACTATAGCAATCAGCCCCAGCATTTT; CDR3: CASSQAHYSNQPQHF